These T cell receptor beta chains were read from a single sample in a study of shared clonotypes between healthy human individuals. Produced via immunoSEQ multiplex PCR; TCRdb's table is partial and in-frame only. The profile covers about 600,000 clones, with about 80% appearing a single time and around 12% taken by the ten largest. Sequencing was performed on PBMCs. The receptors come from a woman aged 40-49 years in good health. Some clones in this sample may be carry-over from other donors' samples. Each CDR3 is given with its conserved first and last residue. The order of the fields is CDR3 length, D gene, clone size, J gene, V gene, CDR3 DNA, CDR3 protein. D genes are given only for firm matches. Only some rows state a clone size, as once, few, many or a class for expanded clones.

16 TRBD1 once TRBJ2-6 TRBV6-1 TGTGCCAGCAGTGCAAGACAGGGATCTGGGGCCAACGTCCTGACTTTC CASSARQGSGANVLTF
12 - few TRBJ1-5 TRBV7-2 TGTGCCAGCAGCTTTTTGGATCAGCCCCAGCATTTT CASSFLDQPQHF
14 - - TRBJ2-3 TRBV30 TGTGCCTGGAGTGTAGTTGTTGGGACAGATACGCAGTATTTT CAWSVVVGTDTQYF
15 TRBD2 many TRBJ2-7 TRBV6-5 TGTGCCAGCGCGCAGGTAGCGGGAGGCTCCTACGAGCAGTACTTC CASAQVAGGSYEQYF
17 - - TRBJ1-1 TRBV27 TGTGCCAGCAGTTTCTCCCTCTTCGGGGGTGGATTCACTGAAGCTTTCTTT CASSFSLFGGGFTEAFF
14 - - TRBJ1-1 TRBV9 TGTGCCAGCAGCGTAACAGGCGGGAACACTGAAGCTTTCTTT CASSVTGGNTEAFF
16 TRBD2 - TRBJ2-5 TRBV7-2 TGTGCCAGCAGCTTTGGTAGCGGGAGGGGGGGAGAGACCCAGTACTTC CASSFGSGRGGETQYF
13 - - TRBJ2-3 TRBV30 TGTGCCTGTGGCGCTAGCGGCACAGATACGCAGTATTTT CACGASGTDTQYF
14 TRBD1 - TRBJ2-7 TRBV4-1 TGCGCCAGCAGCCAAGCAGGGGGCGACTACGAGCAGTACTTC CASSQAGGDYEQYF
13 - - TRBJ1-2 TRBV27 TGTGCCAGCAGTTTGTCGTTCGACTATGGCTACACCTTC CASSLSFDYGYTF
16 TRBD1 - TRBJ2-1 TRBV10-3 TGTGCCATCAGTGAGTCAAGCCCGACAGGGGGGGATGAGCAGTTCTTC CAISESSPTGGDEQFF
15 - - TRBJ2-1 TRBV19 TGTGCCAGTAGTCCCCTCCCCGAATCCTACAATGAGCAGTTCTTC CASSPLPESYNEQFF
14 - - TRBJ1-1 TRBV27 TGTGCCAACTTACTAGGGTTGATGAACACTGAAGCTTTCTTT CANLLGLMNTEAFF
15 TRBD2 - TRBJ2-1 TRBV11-2 TGTGCCAGCAGCCCCTTAAGAGCGGGAGATAATGAGCAGTTCTTC CASSPLRAGDNEQFF
14 - few TRBJ1-2 TRBV5-1 TGCGCCAGCAGCCAGGACGCATCTAACTATGGCTACACCTTC CASSQDASNYGYTF
17 TRBD1 - TRBJ1-3 TRBV5-1 TGCGCCAGCAGCTCCTTGGGACAGGCGCTCTCTGGAAACACCATATATTTT CASSSLGQALSGNTIYF
15 TRBD2 - TRBJ2-1 TRBV18 TGTGCCAGCTCGGAGAAACTAGCGGGAGCGGATGAGCAGTTCTTC CASSEKLAGADEQFF
14 TRBD2 many TRBJ2-4 TRBV18 TGTGCCAGCTCACCAACGGGGGGTAAAAACATTCAGTACTTC CASSPTGGKNIQYF
13 - - TRBJ1-1 TRBV28 TGTGCCAGCAGTATACCCGAGGGGCTGAAAGCTTTCTTT CASSIPEGLKAFF
11 - - TRBJ2-1 TRBV27 TGTGCCAGCAGAAGGGCGTATGAGCAGTTCTTC CASRRAYEQFF
10 - - TRBJ2-7 TRBV20-1 TGCAGTGCTTCTATCTACGAGCAGTACTTC CSASIYEQYF
14 TRBD2 - TRBJ2-1 TRBV4-2 TGTGCCAGCAGCCGACGACTAGCGGGAAATGAGCAGTTCTTC CASSRRLAGNEQFF
10 - - TRBJ2-5 TRBV21-1 TGTGCCAGCAAGGGTGAGACCCAGTACTTC CASKGETQYF
14 - - TRBJ2-5 TRBV19 TGTGCCAGTAGTATCAGGGGGGGCGCGGAGACCCAGTACTTC CASSIRGGAETQYF
15 TRBD2 - TRBJ2-7 TRBV28 TGTGCCAGCAGTCCTCCCGGGACTATGGCGTTCGAGCAGTACTTC CASSPPGTMAFEQYF
15 - - TRBJ2-2 TRBV19 TGTGCCAGTAGTAAGAGTCTAGTTAACACCGGGGAGCTGTTTTTT CASSKSLVNTGELFF
15 - - TRBJ2-2 TRBV28 TGTGCCAGCACCCGTCCCAGGGGGGGCACCGGGGAGCTGTTTTTT CASTRPRGGTGELFF
15 - - TRBJ2-7 TRBV7-2 TGTGCCAGCAGCTTATCGGGGCTAGAGTCCTGCGAGCAGTACTTC CASSLSGLESCEQYF
14 TRBD1 - TRBJ1-2 TRBV10-3 TGTGCCATCAGTGAGTGGCAGGGGGCGGGAGGCTACACCTTC CAISEWQGAGGYTF
15 - - TRBJ1-2 TRBV2 TGTGCCAGCAGGGAAAGGGTCAGAGACAGCAGTGGCTACACCTTC CASRERVRDSSGYTF
13 - - TRBJ1-2 TRBV7-9 TGTGCCAGCAGCTTAATTGAGGGCTGGGGCTACACCTTC CASSLIEGWGYTF
14 - - TRBJ2-3 TRBV25-1 TGTGCCAGCACCTTTGGGGGAGGCACAGATACGCAGTATTTT CASTFGGGTDTQYF
16 - - TRBJ2-3 TRBV27 TGTGCCAGCAGTTTTTATACGGGTGCTAGCACAGATACGCAGTATTTT CASSFYTGASTDTQYF
16 TRBD2 few TRBJ2-7 TRBV5-4 TGTGCCAGCAGCTTGGGAGGAAAGCGGGACTACTACGAGCAGTACTTC CASSLGGKRDYYEQYF
14 TRBD1 - TRBJ2-1 TRBV7-8 TGTGCCAGCACCACTGGACAGGGGGGTAATGAGCAGTTCTTC CASTTGQGGNEQFF
13 TRBD2 - TRBJ2-5 TRBV29-1 TGCAGCCTCCTAGCGGGAGGGCGAGAGACCCAGTACTTC CSLLAGGRETQYF
13 - - TRBJ2-3 TRBV10-1 TGCGCCAGCAGTGCATCAGGGACAGATACGCAGTATTTT CASSASGTDTQYF
15 - - TRBJ1-5 TRBV28 TGTGCCAGCAGTTTAGGCCGGGCCGGAGATCAGCCCCAGCATTTT CASSLGRAGDQPQHF
14 - few TRBJ1-4 TRBV7-7 TGTGCCAGCAGCTCCACCCTCACGAGTGAAAAACTGTTTTTT CASSSTLTSEKLFF
16 - many TRBJ2-2 TRBV4-3 TGCGCCAGCAGCCAAGATGTTGGTGGAGAGACCGGGGAGCTGTTTTTT CASSQDVGGETGELFF
15 - - TRBJ2-2 TRBV5-1 TGCGCCAGCAGCTTGGAAGTTGGGGTCACCGGGGAGCTGTTTTTT CASSLEVGVTGELFF
17 TRBD2 - TRBJ2-7 TRBV4-1 TGCGCCAGCAGCCAAGAGAGGGCTAGCGGGAGAGTCTCTGAGCAGTACTTC CASSQERASGRVSEQYF
13 - - TRBJ2-7 TRBV5-1 TGCGCCAGCAGCCTGGGGCAGGCGTCCGAGCAGTACTTC CASSLGQASEQYF
15 TRBD2 once TRBJ2-3 TRBV7-9 TGTGCCAGCAAGTGGACTAGCGGAAGCACAGATACGCAGTATTTT CASKWTSGSTDTQYF
14 TRBD1 - TRBJ2-5 TRBV29-1 TGCAGCGTAAGGCGGACAGGGGGCTTCGAGACCCAGTACTTC CSVRRTGGFETQYF
15 - - TRBJ1-2 TRBV4-1 TGCGCCAGCAGCCACCCGGGACAAGGATGGTATGGCTACACCTTC CASSHPGQGWYGYTF
18 - - TRBJ2-6 TRBV2 TGTGCCAGCAGGCGTTGGGGGACACTCTCTTCCGGGGCCAACGTCCTGACTTTC CASRRWGTLSSGANVLTF
16 - - TRBJ2-7 TRBV11-1 TGTGCCAGCAGCTTAGGAACCGGGCGCGGCTCGGACGAGCAGTACTTC CASSLGTGRGSDEQYF
16 - - TRBJ2-1 TRBV7-8 TGTGCCAGCAGCTTAATTCGGGAGAGTTCATACAATGAGCAGTTCTTC CASSLIRESSYNEQFF
13 TRBD2 - TRBJ2-1 TRBV6-6 TGTGCCAGCTCCCGAAGCGGGACGGATGAGCAGTTCTTC CASSRSGTDEQFF
16 - - TRBJ1-2 TRBV4-2 TGTGCCAGCAGCCAAGATAGGGGCAGCTATAACTATGGCTACACCTTC CASSQDRGSYNYGYTF
15 TRBD1 once TRBJ2-3 TRBV28 TGTGCCAGCAGTTTATATAGTCCCCTACAGGGGACGCAGTATTTT CASSLYSPLQGTQYF